This T cell receptor beta chain is from a study of T cell responses to AZD1222 COVID-19 vaccine. Findings and limits, study-wide: White British people made up most donors, females outnumbered males, and clonal diversity was possibly underestimated. Spike-spanning, vaccine-associated CD4 TCRs were dominant at 160-218 and 743-854. The reported proportion of spike-specific TCRs targeting unmutated variant regions was nearly half.

This clone appeared a single time. Its specificity is not known. The V and J ends lost 3 bases and 3 bases, in that order; junction bases with no gene match: 5. Looked up from germline, CDR1 is LGHDT and CDR2 is YNNKEL (reference sequence). This CDR3 comprises 15 residues. Sequenced by immunoSEQ multiplex PCR; TCRdb stores in-frame clones only, minus some. The table lists roughly 28,000 clones, approximately 88% of them singletons. This rearrangement joins TRBV3-1 (or the pseudogene TRBV3-2) to TRBJ1-1; 9 bases agree with TRBD1. This TCR was sampled from an adult in good health. Material: peripheral blood, obtained on day 0 of AZD1222 vaccination. The CDR3 nucleotides read TGTGCCAGCAGCCAGGCACAGGGGGCTGACACTGAAGCTTTCTTT. It is translated as CASSQAQGADTEAFF.